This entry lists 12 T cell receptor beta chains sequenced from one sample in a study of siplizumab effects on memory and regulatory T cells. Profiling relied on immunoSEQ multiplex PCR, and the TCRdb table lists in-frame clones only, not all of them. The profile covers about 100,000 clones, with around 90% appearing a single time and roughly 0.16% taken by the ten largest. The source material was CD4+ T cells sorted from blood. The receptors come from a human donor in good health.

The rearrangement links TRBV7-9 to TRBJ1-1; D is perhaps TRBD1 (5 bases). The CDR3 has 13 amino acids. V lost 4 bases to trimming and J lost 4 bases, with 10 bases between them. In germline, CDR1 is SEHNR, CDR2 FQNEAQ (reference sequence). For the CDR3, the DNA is TGTGCCAGCAGCTCCCCCAGGGCCACTGAAGCTTTCTTT. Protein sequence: CASSSPRATEAFF.

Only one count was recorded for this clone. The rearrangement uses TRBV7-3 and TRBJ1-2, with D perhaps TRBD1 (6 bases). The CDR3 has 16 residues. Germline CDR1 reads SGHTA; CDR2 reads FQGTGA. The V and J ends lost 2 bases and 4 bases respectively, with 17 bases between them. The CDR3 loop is CASSLSTGTASYGYTF. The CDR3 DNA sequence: TGTGCCAGCAGCTTATCCACAGGGACCGCTAGCTATGGCTACACCTTC.

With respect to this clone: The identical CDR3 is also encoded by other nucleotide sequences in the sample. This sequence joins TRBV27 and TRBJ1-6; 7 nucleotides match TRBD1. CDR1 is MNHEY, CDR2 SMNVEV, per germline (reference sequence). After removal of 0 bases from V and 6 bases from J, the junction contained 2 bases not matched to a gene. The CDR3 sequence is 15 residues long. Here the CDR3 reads CASSLSGQANSPLHF. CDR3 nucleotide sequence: TGTGCCAGCAGTTTATCCGGACAGGCTAATTCACCCCTCCACTTT.

DNA of the CDR3: TGTGCCAGCTCACCACTTCTGAGGGCAGGGAACACCGGGGAGCTGTTTTTT. Encoded protein: CASSPLLRAGNTGELFF. The chain recombines TRBV18 with TRBJ2-2, with D possibly TRBD2 on 5 matching bases. Germline CDR1 KGHSH, CDR2 LQKENI. The CDR3 has 17 residues. V lost 1 base to trimming and J lost 1 base, with 13 bases between them.

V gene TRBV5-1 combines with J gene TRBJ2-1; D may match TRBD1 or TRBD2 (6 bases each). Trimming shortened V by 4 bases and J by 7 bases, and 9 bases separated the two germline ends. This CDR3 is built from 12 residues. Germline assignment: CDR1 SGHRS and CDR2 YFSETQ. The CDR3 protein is CASSTGRNEQFF. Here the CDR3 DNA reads TGCGCCAGCAGCACAGGGAGGAATGAGCAGTTCTTC. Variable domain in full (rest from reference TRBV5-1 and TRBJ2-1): KAGVTQTPRYLIKTRGQQVTLSCSPISGHRSVSWYQQTPGQGLQFLFEYFSETQRNKGNFPGRFSGRQFSNSRSEMNVSTLELGDSALYLCASSTGRNEQFFGPGTRLTVL.

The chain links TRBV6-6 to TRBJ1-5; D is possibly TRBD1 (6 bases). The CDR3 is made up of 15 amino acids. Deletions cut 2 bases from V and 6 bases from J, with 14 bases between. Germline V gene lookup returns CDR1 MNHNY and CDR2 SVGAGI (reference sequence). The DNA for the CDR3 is TGTGCCAGCAGTTACCGCCAGGGGAAGGGTCAGCCCCAGCATTTT. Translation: CASSYRQGKGQPQHF.

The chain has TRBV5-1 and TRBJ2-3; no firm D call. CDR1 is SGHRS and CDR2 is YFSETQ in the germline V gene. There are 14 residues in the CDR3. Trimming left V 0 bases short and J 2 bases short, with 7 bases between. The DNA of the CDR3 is TGCGCCAGCAGCTTGGAGGGAATCACAGATACGCAGTATTTT. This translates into CASSLEGITDTQYF.

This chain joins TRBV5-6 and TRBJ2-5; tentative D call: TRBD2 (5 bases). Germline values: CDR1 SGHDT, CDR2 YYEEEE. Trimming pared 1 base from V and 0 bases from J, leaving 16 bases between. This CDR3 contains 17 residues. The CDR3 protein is CASSLMGAGTYQETQYF. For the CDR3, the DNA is TGTGCCAGCAGCTTGATGGGAGCAGGTACCTACCAAGAGACCCAGTACTTC. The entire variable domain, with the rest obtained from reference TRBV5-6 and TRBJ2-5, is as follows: DAGVTQSPTHLIKTRGQQVTLRCSPKSGHDTVSWYQQALGQGPQFIFQYYEEEERQRGNFPDRFSGHQFPNYSSELNVNALLLGDSALYLCASSLMGAGTYQETQYFGPGTRLLVL.

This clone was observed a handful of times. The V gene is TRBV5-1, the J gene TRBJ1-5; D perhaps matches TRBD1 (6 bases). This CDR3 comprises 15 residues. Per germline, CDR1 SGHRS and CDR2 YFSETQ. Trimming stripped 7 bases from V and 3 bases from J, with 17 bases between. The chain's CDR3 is CASRPSTGINQPQHF. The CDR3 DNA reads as TGCGCCAGCCGCCCATCGACAGGTATCAATCAGCCCCAGCATTTT.

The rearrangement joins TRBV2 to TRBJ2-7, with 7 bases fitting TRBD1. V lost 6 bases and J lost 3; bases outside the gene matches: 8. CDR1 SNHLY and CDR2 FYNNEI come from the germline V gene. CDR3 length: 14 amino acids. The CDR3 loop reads CASSPTGSVYEQYF. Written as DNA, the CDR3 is TGTGCCAGCAGCCCGACAGGGTCTGTCTACGAGCAGTACTTC.

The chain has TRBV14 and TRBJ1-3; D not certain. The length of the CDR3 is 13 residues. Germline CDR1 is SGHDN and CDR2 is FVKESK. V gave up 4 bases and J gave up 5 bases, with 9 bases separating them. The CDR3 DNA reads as TGTGCCAGCAGCCCCGGGTTGAGAAACACCATATATTTT. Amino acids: CASSPGLRNTIYF.

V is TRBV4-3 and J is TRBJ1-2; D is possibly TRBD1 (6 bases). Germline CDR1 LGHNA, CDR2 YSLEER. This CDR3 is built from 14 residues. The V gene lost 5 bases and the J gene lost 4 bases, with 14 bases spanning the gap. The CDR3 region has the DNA TGCGCCAGCAGCACAGGGTACCGTCCCTATGGCTACACCTTC. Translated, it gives CASSTGYRPYGYTF.